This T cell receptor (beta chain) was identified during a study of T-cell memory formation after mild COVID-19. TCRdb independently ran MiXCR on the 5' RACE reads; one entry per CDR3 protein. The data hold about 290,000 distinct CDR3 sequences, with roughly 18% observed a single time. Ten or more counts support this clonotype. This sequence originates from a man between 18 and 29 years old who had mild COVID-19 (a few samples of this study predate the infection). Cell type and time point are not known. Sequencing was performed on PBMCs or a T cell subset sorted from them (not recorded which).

CDR3 sequence (DNA): TGTGCCAGCAGAAGGACTAGCCCTACGCAGTATTTT. Protein: CASRRTSPTQYF. J is TRBJ2-3 and V is TRBV7-2; 8 bases are a match to TRBD2. CDR3 length: 12 residues. Germline CDR1 and CDR2: SGHTA and FQGNSA. The V gene end was trimmed by 6 bases and the J gene end by 8 bases; junction bases not matched to a gene: 4.